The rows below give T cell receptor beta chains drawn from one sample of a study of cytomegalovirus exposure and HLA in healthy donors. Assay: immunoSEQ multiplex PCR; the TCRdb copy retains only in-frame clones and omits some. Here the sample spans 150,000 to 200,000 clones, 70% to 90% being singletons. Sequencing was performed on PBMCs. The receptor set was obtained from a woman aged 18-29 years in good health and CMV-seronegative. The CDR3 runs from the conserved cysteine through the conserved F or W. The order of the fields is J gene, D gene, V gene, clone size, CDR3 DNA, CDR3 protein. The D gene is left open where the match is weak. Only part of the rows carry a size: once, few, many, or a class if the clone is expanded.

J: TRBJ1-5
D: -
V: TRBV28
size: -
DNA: TGTGCCAGCAGTTCCGGAGGGTCCCATCAGCCCCAGCATTTT
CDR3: CASSSGGSHQPQHF

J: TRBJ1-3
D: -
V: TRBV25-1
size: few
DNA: TGTGCCAGCAGTGATAACTCTGGAAACACCATATATTTT
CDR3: CASSDNSGNTIYF

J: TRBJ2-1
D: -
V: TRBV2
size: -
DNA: TGTGCCAGCAGTGAAAAGGGCCCCGGGAACAATGAGCAGTTCTTC
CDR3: CASSEKGPGNNEQFF

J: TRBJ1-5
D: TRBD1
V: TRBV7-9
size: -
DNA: TGTTCCAGCAGCTTAGGCTTGACAGGGGATGCGGCGAGCAATCAGCCCCAGCATTTT
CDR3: CSSSLGLTGDAASNQPQHF

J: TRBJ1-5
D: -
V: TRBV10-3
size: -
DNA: TGTGCCATCAGTGAGTCCGCGGGGTCGGCCCAGCATTTT
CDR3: CAISESAGSAQHF

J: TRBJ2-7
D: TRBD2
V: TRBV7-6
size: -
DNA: TGTGCCAGCGGGGAGGGCAATGGCTACGAGCAGTACTTC
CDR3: CASGEGNGYEQYF

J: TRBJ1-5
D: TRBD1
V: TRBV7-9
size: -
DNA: TGTGCCAGCAGCAGGACGCAGGGGGGCAATCAGCCCCAGCATTTT
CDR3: CASSRTQGGNQPQHF

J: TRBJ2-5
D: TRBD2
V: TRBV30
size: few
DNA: TGTGCCTGGGAAGGCGGGAGGGCGGCCCAGTACTTC
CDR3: CAWEGGRAAQYF

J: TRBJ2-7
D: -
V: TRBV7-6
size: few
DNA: TGTGCCAGCAGCTTGATGGAGGGCACAAACTACGAGCAGTACTTC
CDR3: CASSLMEGTNYEQYF

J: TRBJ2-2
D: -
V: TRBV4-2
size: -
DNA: TGTGCCAGCAGAAAGGGTCTCGCGGGATACACCGGGGAGCTGTTTTTT
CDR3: CASRKGLAGYTGELFF

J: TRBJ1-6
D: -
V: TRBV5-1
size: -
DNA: TGCGCCAGCAGCCCCCGATTATTGACGGGTTCCTATAATTCACCCCTCCACTTT
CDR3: CASSPRLLTGSYNSPLHF

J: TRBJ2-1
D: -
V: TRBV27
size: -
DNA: TGTGCCAGCAGTCGCGGGGCCCCCGGCTACAATGAGCAGTTCTTC
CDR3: CASSRGAPGYNEQFF

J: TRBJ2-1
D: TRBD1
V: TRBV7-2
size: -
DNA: TGTGCCAGCAGCCCCACAGGGGACGAGCAGTTCTTC
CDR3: CASSPTGDEQFF

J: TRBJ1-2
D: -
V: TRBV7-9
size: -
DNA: TGTGCCAGCAGCTTATCGGAAGGGGATGGCTACACCTTC
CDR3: CASSLSEGDGYTF

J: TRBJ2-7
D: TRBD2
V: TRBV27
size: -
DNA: TGTGCCAGCAGTTTATTTGCGGGAGATGGGTACGAGCAGTACTTC
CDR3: CASSLFAGDGYEQYF

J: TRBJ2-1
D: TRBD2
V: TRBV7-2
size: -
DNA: TGTGCCAGCACCCGGGGACTAGCGGGGACGAATGAGCAGTTCTTC
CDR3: CASTRGLAGTNEQFF

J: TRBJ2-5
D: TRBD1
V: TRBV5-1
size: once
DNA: TGCGCCAGCAGCTCCGGACAGGGCAAAGAGACCCAGTACTTC
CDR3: CASSSGQGKETQYF

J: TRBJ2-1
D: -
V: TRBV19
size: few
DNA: TGTGCCAGTAGTATCGCAAACAGGTACAATGAGCAGTTCTTC
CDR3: CASSIANRYNEQFF

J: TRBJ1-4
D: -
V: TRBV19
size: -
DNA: TGTGCCAGTAGTATAGATCCCGGACTAAATGAAAAACTGTTTTTT
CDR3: CASSIDPGLNEKLFF

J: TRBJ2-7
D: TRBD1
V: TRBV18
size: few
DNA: TGTGCCAGCTCACCAGTAGACAGGGAATGGGAGCAGTACTTC
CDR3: CASSPVDREWEQYF

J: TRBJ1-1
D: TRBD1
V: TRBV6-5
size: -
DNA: TGTGCCAGCAGTCTCCCGGGACAGGGGACCACTGAAGCCTTCTTT
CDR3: CASSLPGQGTTEAFF

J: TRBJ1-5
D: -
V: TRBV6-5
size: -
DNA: TGTGCCAGCAGAGGGGGTAGCAATCAGCCCCAGCATTTT
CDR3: CASRGGSNQPQHF

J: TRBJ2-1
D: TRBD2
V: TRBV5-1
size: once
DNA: TGCGCCAGCAGCTTGAGTGGGAGGGACAATGAGCAGTTCTTC
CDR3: CASSLSGRDNEQFF

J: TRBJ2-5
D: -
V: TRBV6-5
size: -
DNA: TGTGCCAGCAGTTACTCGTGGGCAAGTGAGACCCAGTACTTC
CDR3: CASSYSWASETQYF

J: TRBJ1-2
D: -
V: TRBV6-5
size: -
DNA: TGTGCCAGCCGCCGGGGGAACTATGGCTACACCTTC
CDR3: CASRRGNYGYTF

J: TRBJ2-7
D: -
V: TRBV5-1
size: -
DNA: TGCGCCAGCAGCTTGGGCCGGGTCGCCTACGAGCAGTACTTC
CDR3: CASSLGRVAYEQYF

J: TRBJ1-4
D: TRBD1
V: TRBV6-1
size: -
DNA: TGTGCCAGCAATCACATCGGGACAGGGAACGAAAAACTGTTTTTT
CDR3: CASNHIGTGNEKLFF

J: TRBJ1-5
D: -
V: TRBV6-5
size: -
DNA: TGTGCCAGCAGTTACGCGGCAGACCATCAGCCCCAGCATTTT
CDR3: CASSYAADHQPQHF

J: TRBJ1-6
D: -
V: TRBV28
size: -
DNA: TGTGCCAGCAGTTTCGGCAGGGAAAATTCACCCCTCCACTTT
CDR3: CASSFGRENSPLHF

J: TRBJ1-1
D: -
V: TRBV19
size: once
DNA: TGTGCCAGCCGGACTCTGGCGGCTGAAGCTTTCTTT
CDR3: CASRTLAAEAFF

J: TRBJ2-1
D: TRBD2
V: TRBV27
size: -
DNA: TGTGCCAGCAGCCTTAGCGGGGGGCATGAGCAGTTCTTC
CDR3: CASSLSGGHEQFF

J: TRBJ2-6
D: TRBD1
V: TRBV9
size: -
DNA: TGTGCCAGCAGCGTAGGGGACAGGGTCGGGCCTGGGGCCAACGTCCTGACTTTC
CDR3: CASSVGDRVGPGANVLTF

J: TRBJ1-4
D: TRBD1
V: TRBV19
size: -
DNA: TGTGCCAGTAGTACCCCGGGACAGGGGCGTGTAGGTGAAAAACTGTTTTTT
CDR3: CASSTPGQGRVGEKLFF

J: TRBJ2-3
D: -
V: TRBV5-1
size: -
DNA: TGCGCCAGCAGCTGGGCTATGGGAGTCACAGATACGCAGTATTTT
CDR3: CASSWAMGVTDTQYF

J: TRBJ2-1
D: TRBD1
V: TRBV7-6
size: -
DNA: TGTGCCAGCAGCTTAGCGCGCGGACAGGGGGTCGATGAGCAGTTCTTC
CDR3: CASSLARGQGVDEQFF

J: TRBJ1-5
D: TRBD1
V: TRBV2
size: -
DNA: TGTGCCAGCAGGGGGGACAGCAAGGGTCAGCCCCAGCATTTT
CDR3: CASRGDSKGQPQHF

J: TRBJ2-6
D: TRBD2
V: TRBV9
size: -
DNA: TGTGCCAGCAGCGTCGGGGGGTCTCCCTCTGGGGCCAACGTCCTGACTTTC
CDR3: CASSVGGSPSGANVLTF

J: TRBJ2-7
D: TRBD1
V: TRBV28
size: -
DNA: TGTGCCAGCAGTTTTGAGGGACAGGGGGCCGACGAGCAGTACTTC
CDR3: CASSFEGQGADEQYF

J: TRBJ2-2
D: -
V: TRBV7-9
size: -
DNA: TGTGCCAGCAGCTTAGATTCCCAGGGTAGCACCGGGGAGCTGTTTTTT
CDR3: CASSLDSQGSTGELFF

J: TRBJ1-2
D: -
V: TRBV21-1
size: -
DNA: TGTGCCAGCAGCTGGAATCCCCGGGACAGAGACAACTATGGCTACACCTTC
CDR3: CASSWNPRDRDNYGYTF

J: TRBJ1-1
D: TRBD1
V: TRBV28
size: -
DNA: TGTGCCAGCAGTTTTTCAGGGGGCAGGAACACTGAAGCTTTCTTT
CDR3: CASSFSGGRNTEAFF

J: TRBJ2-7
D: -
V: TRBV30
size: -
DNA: TGTGCCTGGAGTATGGGACATCGGCTATTCTCCTACGAGCAGTACTTC
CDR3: CAWSMGHRLFSYEQYF

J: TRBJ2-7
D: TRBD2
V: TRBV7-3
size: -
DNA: TGTGCCAGCAGTACTAGCGGGAGTTCCTACGAGCAGTACTTC
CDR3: CASSTSGSSYEQYF

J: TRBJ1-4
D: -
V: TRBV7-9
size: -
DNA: TGTGCCAGCAGCTTAGCGGCCAGGGCAGGTGAAAAACTGTTTTTT
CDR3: CASSLAARAGEKLFF

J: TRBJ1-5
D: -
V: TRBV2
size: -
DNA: TGTGCCAGCAGTTATCTAAAGCACGTTAGCAATCAGCCCCAGCATTTT
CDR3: CASSYLKHVSNQPQHF

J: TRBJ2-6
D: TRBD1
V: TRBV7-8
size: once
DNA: TGTGCCAGCACCAAGGTCGACAGGGGGCTCTTGGGGGCCAACGTCCTGACTTTC
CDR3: CASTKVDRGLLGANVLTF

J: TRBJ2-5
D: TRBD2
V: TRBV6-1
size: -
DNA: TGTGCCAGCAGACCGGGACTAGCGGGAGGAGAGACCCAGTACTTC
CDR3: CASRPGLAGGETQYF

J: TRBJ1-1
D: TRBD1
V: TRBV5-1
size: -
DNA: TGCGCCAGCAGCGCAACGGGGCAGGGGGTGCATGAAGCTTTCTTT
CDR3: CASSATGQGVHEAFF